This TCR beta chain is drawn from a study of OX40 agonist ivuxolimab in advanced cancers. General study results and limits: The expanded peripheral T cells' antigen specificity was not determined. Partial responders treated at 0.1-3.0 mg/kg exhibited clonal expansion among the lowest measured.

The table came from immunoSEQ multiplex PCR; TCRdb's copy has only in-frame clones and leaves some out. The table records 60,000 to 65,000 clones, around 93% of them present only once. In regard to this clone: Its antigen remains unidentified.

CDR1 is MNHEY, CDR2 SMNVEV, per germline (reference sequence). This CDR3 is built from 17 residues. Trimming removed 6 bases at V and 0 bases at J, with 21 bases between. V gene TRBV27 combines with J gene TRBJ2-7; TRBD1 might be the D (6 bases). The receptor was isolated from an adult with an advanced solid tumor such as melanoma, head and neck, liver or kidney cancer. Sequenced material: CD4+ or CD8+ T cells sorted from blood, taken in a trial of the OX40 agonist ivuxolimab. CDR3 nucleotide sequence: TGTGCCAGCAGCCCCCTCGTCCCGGACAGACCCTCCTACGAGCAGTACTTC. The encoded protein is CASSPLVPDRPSYEQYF.